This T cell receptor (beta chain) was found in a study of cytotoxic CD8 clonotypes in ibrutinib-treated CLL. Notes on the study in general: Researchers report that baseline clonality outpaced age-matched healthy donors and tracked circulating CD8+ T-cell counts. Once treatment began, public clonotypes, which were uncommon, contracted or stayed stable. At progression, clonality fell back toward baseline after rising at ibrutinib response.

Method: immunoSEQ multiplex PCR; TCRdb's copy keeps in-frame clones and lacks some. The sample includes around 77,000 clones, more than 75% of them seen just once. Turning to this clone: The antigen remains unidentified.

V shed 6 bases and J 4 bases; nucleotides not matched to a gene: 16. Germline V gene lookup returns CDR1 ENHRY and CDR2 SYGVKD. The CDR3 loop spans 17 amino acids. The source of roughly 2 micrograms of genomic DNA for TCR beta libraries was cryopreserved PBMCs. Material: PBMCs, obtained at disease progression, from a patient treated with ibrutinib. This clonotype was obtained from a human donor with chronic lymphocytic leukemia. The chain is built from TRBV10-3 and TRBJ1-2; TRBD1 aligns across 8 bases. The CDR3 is CAIRAFPLDRALYGYTF. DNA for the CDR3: TGTGCCATCAGGGCCTTCCCCCTGGACAGGGCTCTCTATGGCTACACCTTC.